The 13 T cell receptor beta chains below come from one sample, sequenced in a study of CD8 T cells in Susac syndrome. Random hexamers were used to reverse transcribe about 0.5 to 1 ug of RNA. TCRdb re-derived calls from the immunoSEQ multiplex PCR reads in MiXCR, one entry per CDR3 protein. This sample has about 180,000 distinct CDR3 sequences, with 90% to 95% found just once. The sequencing input was CD8+ T cells from PBMCs. The receptor source for this set is a human donor with multiple sclerosis.

The chain joins TRBV28 to TRBJ2-2; maybe TRBD2 (5 bases). This CDR3 region has 15 residues. Trimming pared 4 bases from V and 4 bases from J, leaving 13 bases between. In germline, CDR1 is MDHEN, CDR2 SYDVKM. The CDR3 DNA reads as TGTGCCAGCAGTTCGCGGGCGATGGGCACCGGGGAGCTGTTTTTT. Translated, it gives CASSSRAMGTGELFF.

The V and J genes are TRBV29-1 and TRBJ2-7; D may match TRBD1 or TRBD2 (6 bases each). Deletions cut 4 bases from V and 0 bases from J, with 10 bases between. Germline V gene sequence: CDR1 SQVTM, CDR2 ANQGSEA. The CDR3 extends over 13 amino acids. The CDR3 here is CSVGRGSSYEQYF. The DNA of the CDR3 is TGCAGCGTTGGGAGGGGGAGCTCCTACGAGCAGTACTTC.

V gene TRBV6-1 combines with J gene TRBJ2-5; D uncertain. Germline CDR1 and CDR2: MNHNS and SASEGT. With 2 bases removed from V and 1 base from J, the gap between germline ends came to 5 bases. The CDR3 has 13 amino acids. The CDR3 DNA reads as TGTGCCAGCAGTGAATGGATCCAAGAGACCCAGTACTTC. Protein: CASSEWIQETQYF.

V and J are TRBV5-1 and TRBJ2-6; D uncertain. V lost 1 base and J 3 bases, leaving 5 bases between the germline ends. The germline gives CDR1 SGHRS, CDR2 YFSETQ. This CDR3 contains 14 residues. The CDR3: CASSLYDGANVLTF. For the CDR3, the DNA is TGCGCCAGCAGCTTGTACGATGGGGCCAACGTCCTGACTTTC. Drawing the rest from reference TRBV5-1 and TRBJ2-6, the complete variable domain is KAGVTQTPRYLIKTRGQQVTLSCSPISGHRSVSWYQQTPGQGLQFLFEYFSETQRNKGNFPGRFSGRQFSNSRSEMNVSTLELGDSALYLCASSLYDGANVLTFGAGSRLTVL.

V gene TRBV5-4 combines with J gene TRBJ2-7; no clear D. Germline V gene data show CDR1 as SGHNT and CDR2 as YYREEE (reference sequence). CDR3 size: 13 residues. V lost 2 bases to trimming and J lost 2 bases, with 8 bases between them. In DNA form, the CDR3 reads TGTGCCAGCAGCTTTAACGGAGCCTACGAGCAGTACTTC. Protein sequence: CASSFNGAYEQYF.

In DNA form, the CDR3 reads TGCAGTGCTAGTGAGCCCGGGACAGGGAACACTGAAGCTTTCTTT. Encoded protein: CSASEPGTGNTEAFF. The gene calls are TRBV20-1 and TRBJ1-1, with 8 bases aligning to TRBD1. The CDR3 runs to 15 residues. Germline values: CDR1 DFQATT, CDR2 SNEGSKA (reference sequence). The J segment lost 1 base and the V segment lost 3 bases, leaving 7 bases of the junction unmatched.

The rearrangement joins TRBV9 to TRBJ2-3, with D maybe TRBD2 (6 bases). With 3 bases removed from V and 4 bases from J, the gap between germline ends came to 12 bases. In germline, CDR1 is SGDLS, CDR2 YYNGEE. The length of the CDR3 is 14 residues. In nucleotides, the CDR3 is TGTGCCAGCAGCGCCACGATAGCGGCAGATACGCAGTATTTT. Amino acid sequence: CASSATIAADTQYF.

V usage is TRBV20-1 and J usage is TRBJ1-2, with 7 bases identical to TRBD1. Trimming removed 0 bases from V and 4 bases from J; junction bases left unmatched: 5. Germline V gene data show CDR1 as DFQATT and CDR2 as SNEGSKA (reference sequence). The length of the CDR3 is 14 residues. The CDR3: CSARDGDRPYGYTF. The CDR3 DNA reads as TGCAGTGCTAGAGACGGGGACAGACCCTATGGCTACACCTTC.

V and J are TRBV18 and TRBJ1-3; no clear D gene. Trimming left V 3 bases short and J 8 bases short, with 11 bases between. In germline, CDR1 is KGHSH, CDR2 LQKENI. The CDR3 loop spans 13 amino acids. The chain's CDR3 is CASSPEKSDTIYF. Here the CDR3 DNA reads TGTGCCAGCTCACCGGAAAAGAGCGACACCATATATTTT.

This chain links TRBV29-1 with TRBJ2-7; 10 nucleotides agree with TRBD2. The CDR3 is made up of 13 amino acids. Germline loops: CDR1 SQVTM, CDR2 ANQGSEA. J gave up 2 bases and V 7 bases, and 5 bases lay outside the gene matches. CDR3 nucleotides: TGCAGCGCCAAACTAGCGGGAACCTACGAGCAGTACTTC. Protein: CSAKLAGTYEQYF.

The chain links TRBV6-1 to TRBJ2-3; TRBD1 or TRBD2 may be the D gene (5 bases each). This CDR3 is built from 15 residues. Germline CDR1 is MNHNS and CDR2 is SASEGT. With 8 bases removed from V and 0 bases from J, the gap between germline ends came to 15 bases. The CDR3 sequence: CASPTWGSSTDTQYF. In nucleotides, the CDR3 is TGTGCCAGCCCCACGTGGGGGTCTAGCACAGATACGCAGTATTTT.

The chain couples TRBV29-1 to TRBJ2-7, with D possibly TRBD2 on 6 matching bases. The CDR3 contains 12 residues. Trimming removed 3 bases at V and 4 bases at J, with 10 bases between. CDR1 and CDR2 from the germline V gene are SQVTM and ANQGSEA. CDR3 sequence (DNA): TGCAGCGTTGAGGCAGGGAGGTACGAGCAGTACTTC. The encoded protein is CSVEAGRYEQYF.

V is TRBV12-5 and J is TRBJ2-7, with 7 positions matching TRBD1. This CDR3 is 13 amino acids long. V gave up 1 base and J gave up 4 bases; unmatched junction bases: 1. CDR1 and CDR2 from the germline V gene are LGHNT and FRNRAP. This CDR3 reads CASGLDRGYEQYF. CDR3 DNA: TGTGCTAGTGGTTTGGACAGGGGATACGAGCAGTACTTC.